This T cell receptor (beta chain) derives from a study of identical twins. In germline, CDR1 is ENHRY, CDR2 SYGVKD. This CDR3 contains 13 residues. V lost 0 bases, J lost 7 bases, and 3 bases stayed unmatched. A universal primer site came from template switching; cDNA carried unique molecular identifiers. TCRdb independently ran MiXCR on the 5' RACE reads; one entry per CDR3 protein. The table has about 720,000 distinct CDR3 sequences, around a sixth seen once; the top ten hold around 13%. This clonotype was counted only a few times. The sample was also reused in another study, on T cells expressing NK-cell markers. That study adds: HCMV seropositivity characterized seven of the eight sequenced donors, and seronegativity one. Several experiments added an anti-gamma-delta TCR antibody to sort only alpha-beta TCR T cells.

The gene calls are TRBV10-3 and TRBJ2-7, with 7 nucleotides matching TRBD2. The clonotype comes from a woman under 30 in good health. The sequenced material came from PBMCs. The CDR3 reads CAISESGAGEQYF. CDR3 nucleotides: TGTGCCATCAGTGAGTCCGGAGCGGGGGAGCAGTACTTC.